This T cell receptor beta chain appears in the sequencing data of a study of technical replicates of blood from several donors. Data came from immunoSEQ multiplex PCR; TCRdb stores just in-frame clones and leaves some out. The sample includes more than 65,000 clones, roughly 97% seen only once; the top ten take under 0.35%. This CDR3 is 14 amino acids long. Germline V lookup: CDR1 SQVTM, CDR2 ANQGSEA. Trimming removed 4 bases from V and 6 bases from J; junction bases left unmatched: 5. The chain employs TRBV29-1 and TRBJ2-5; 13 bases map to TRBD2. This sequence originates from a human donor in good health. Sequencing was performed on T cells isolated from PBMCs. The CDR3 DNA reads as TGCAGCGTTGCAGGGACTAGCGGGATGCAGACCCAGTACTTC. Translating gives CSVAGTSGMQTQYF.